This section outlines one TCR beta chain sequence together with its context. The record originates from a study of blood T cell repertoires in COVID-19. In the study overall: Spain, Italy and the United States supplied samples that represented acute and convalescent COVID-19. PBMCs, B-cell-depleted T cells, or T cells provided the cDNA or gDNA that made up the material.

The CDR3 spans 16 residues. In germline, CDR1 is SGHVS, CDR2 FNYEAQ. Trimming took 1 base from V and 5 from J, leaving 15 bases between them. Methods used by the authors: Amplification of reference gene primers provided the estimated nucleated cell counts. Here immunoSEQ multiplex PCR was the method, and the copy in TCRdb shows in-frame clones only, minus some. The V and J calls and clone size come from that table; D and trimming were worked out from the DNA. The table includes about 300,000 clones, roughly 90% detected once. The TCR comes from a man between 18 and 29 years old who had recovered from COVID-19. Sequencing was done on a sample of peripheral blood. This chain joins TRBV7-6 and TRBJ1-5, with D hard to call. CDR3 amino acids: CASSLGVGETYQPQHF. CDR3 in DNA: TGTGCCAGCAGCTTAGGCGTCGGAGAGACCTATCAGCCCCAGCATTTT.